The entry that follows covers one TCR beta chain sequence. The antigen is undetermined. Germline V CDR1 and CDR2: SGHRS, YFSETQ. With 4 bases clipped from V and 5 bases from J, the junction kept 14 bases outside the gene matches. The CDR3 extends over 17 amino acids. The data are from a study of regulatory T cells in long-lasting Graves disease. Arm-PCR of CDR3 regions and iRepertoire HTBI primers were used to build TCR beta libraries. A single record per CDR3 protein comes from TCRdb applying MiXCR to the multiplex PCR reads. The sample records roughly 500,000 distinct CDR3 sequences, 20% to 25% being singletons. Specified time point: persistent/refractory GD, antithyroid drugs over 5 years with positive TRAb. Generation of the TCR library employed RNA extracted from PBMCs. It was by American Thyroid Association guidelines that Graves' disease was diagnosed. A volume of 9 to 9.5 milliliters of peripheral blood was collected in EDTA tubes.

General study results and limits: Patients whose Graves' disease persisted exhibited lower TCR diversity than those newly diagnosed.

The sample here was peripheral blood mononuclear cells (PBMCs), taken when the disease was refractory, from a patient treated with antithyroid drugs. The V gene is TRBV5-1, the J gene TRBJ1-1; 10 bases agree with TRBD1. The source is a female donor with Graves disease. The CDR3, as DNA: TGCGCCAGCAGCCCCGGGACAGGGGAGGGATTTTGGACTGAAGCTTTCTTT. It is translated as CASSPGTGEGFWTEAFF. The full variable domain, its missing parts supplied by reference TRBV5-1 and TRBJ1-1, is KAGVTQTPRYLIKTRGQQVTLSCSPISGHRSVSWYQQTPGQGLQFLFEYFSETQRNKGNFPGRFSGRQFSNSRSEMNVSTLELGDSALYLCASSPGTGEGFWTEAFFGQGTRLTVV.